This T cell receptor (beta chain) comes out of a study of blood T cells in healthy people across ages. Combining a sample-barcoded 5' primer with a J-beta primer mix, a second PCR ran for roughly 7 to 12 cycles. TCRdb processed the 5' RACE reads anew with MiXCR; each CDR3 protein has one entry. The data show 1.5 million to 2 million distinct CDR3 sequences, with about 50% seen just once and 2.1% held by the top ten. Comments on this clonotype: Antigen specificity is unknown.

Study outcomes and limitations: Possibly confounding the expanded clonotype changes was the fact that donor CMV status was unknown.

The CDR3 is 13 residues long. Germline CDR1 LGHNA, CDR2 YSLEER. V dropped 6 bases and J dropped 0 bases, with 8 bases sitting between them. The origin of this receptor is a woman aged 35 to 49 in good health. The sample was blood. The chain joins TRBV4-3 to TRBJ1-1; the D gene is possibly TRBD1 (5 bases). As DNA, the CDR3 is TGCGCCAGCAGATTAGGGGTGAACACTGAAGCTTTCTTT. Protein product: CASRLGVNTEAFF.